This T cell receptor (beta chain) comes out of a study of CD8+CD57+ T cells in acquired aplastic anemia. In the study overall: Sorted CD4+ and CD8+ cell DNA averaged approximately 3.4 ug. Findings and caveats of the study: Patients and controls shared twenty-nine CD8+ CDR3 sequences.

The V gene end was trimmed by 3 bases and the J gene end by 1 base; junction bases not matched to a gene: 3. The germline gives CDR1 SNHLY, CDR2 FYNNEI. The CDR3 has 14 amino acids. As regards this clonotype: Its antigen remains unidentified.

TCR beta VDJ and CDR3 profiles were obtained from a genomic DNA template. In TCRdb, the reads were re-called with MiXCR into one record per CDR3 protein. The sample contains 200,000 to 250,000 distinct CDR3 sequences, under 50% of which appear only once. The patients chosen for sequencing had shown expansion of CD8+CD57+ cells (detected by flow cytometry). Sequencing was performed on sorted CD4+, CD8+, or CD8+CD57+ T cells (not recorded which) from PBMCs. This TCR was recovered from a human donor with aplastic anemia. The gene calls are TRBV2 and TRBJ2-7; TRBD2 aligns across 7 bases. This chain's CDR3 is CASSDPGGSYEQYF. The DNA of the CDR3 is TGTGCCAGCAGTGATCCGGGAGGTTCCTACGAGCAGTACTTC.